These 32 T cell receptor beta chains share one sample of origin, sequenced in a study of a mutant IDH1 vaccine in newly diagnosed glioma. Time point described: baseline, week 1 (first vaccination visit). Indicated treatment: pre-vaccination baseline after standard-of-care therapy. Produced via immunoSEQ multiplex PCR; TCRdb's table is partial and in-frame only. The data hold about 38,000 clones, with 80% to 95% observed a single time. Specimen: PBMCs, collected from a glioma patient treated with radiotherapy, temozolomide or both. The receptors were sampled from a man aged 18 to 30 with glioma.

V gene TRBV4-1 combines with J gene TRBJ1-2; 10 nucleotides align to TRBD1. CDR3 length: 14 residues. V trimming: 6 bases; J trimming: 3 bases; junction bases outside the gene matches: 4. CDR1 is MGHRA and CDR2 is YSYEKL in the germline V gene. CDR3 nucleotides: TGCGCCAGCAGGAGACAGGGGGCGGACTATGGCTACACCTTC. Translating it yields CASRRQGADYGYTF.

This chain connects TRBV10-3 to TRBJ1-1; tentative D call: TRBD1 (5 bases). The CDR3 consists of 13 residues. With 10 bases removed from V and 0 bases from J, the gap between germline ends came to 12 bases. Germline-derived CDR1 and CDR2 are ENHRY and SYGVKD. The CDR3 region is CATGTELNTEAFF. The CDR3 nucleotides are TGTGCCACCGGGACGGAACTGAACACTGAAGCTTTCTTT.

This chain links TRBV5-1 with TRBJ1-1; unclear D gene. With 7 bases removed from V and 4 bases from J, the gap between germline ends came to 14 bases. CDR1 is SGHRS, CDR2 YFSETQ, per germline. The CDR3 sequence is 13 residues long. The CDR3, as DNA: TGCGCCAGCGTGCTCGAAGGCGGCACTGAAGCTTTCTTT. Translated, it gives CASVLEGGTEAFF.

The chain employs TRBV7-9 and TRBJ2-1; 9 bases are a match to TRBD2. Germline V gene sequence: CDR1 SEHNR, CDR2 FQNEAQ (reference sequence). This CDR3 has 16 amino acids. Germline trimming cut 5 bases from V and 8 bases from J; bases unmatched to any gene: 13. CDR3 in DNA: TGTGCCAGCAGCCTAGGGGGTAGCGGGAGAGGGGATGAGCAGTTCTTC. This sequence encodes CASSLGGSGRGDEQFF.

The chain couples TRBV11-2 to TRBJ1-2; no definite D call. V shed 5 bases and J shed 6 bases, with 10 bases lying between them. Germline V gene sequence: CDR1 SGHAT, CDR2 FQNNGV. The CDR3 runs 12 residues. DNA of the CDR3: TGTGCCAGCAGCCGAACCGGAAATGGCTACACCTTC. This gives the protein CASSRTGNGYTF.

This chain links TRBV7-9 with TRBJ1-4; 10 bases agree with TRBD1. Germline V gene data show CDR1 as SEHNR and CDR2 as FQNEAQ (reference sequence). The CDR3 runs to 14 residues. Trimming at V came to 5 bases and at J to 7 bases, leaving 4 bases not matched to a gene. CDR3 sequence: CASSPRTGGEKLFF. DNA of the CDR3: TGTGCCAGCAGCCCCAGGACAGGGGGTGAAAAACTGTTTTTT.

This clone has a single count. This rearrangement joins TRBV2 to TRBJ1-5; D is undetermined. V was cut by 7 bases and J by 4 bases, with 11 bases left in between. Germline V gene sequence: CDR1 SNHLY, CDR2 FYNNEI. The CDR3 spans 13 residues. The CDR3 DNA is TGTGCCAGCAATAACCGGGGAAATCAGCCCCAGCATTTT. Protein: CASNNRGNQPQHF. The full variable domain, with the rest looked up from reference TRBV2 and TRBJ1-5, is EPEVTQTPSHQVTQMGQEVILRCVPISNHLYFYWYRQILGQKVEFLVSFYNNEISEKSEIFDDQFSVERPDGSNFTLKIRSTKLEDSAMYFCASNNRGNQPQHFGDGTRLSIL.

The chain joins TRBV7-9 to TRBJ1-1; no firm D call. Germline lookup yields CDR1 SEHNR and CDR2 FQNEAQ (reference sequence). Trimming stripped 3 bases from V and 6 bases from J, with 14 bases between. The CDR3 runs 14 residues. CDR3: CASSLERVSPEAFF. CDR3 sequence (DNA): TGTGCCAGCAGCTTGGAACGGGTTTCCCCTGAAGCTTTCTTT.

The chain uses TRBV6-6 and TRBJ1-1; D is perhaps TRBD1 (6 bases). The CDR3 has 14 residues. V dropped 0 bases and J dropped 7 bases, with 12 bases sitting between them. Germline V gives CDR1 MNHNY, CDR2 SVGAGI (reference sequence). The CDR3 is CASSYSIDRSEAFF. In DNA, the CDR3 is TGTGCCAGCAGTTACTCGATAGACAGGAGTGAAGCTTTCTTT.

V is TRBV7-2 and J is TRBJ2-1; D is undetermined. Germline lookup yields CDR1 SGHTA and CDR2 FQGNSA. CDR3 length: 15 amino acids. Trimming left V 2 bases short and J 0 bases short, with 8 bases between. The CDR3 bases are TGTGCCAGCAGCTTAACACAAGACTCCTACAATGAGCAGTTCTTC. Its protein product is CASSLTQDSYNEQFF.

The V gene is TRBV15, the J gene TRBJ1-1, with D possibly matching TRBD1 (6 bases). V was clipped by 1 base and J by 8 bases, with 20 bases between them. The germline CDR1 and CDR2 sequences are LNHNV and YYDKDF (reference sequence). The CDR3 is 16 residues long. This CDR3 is CATSRGAFGQGREAFF. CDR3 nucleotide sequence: TGTGCCACCAGCAGAGGAGCTTTTGGGCAGGGGAGGGAAGCTTTCTTT. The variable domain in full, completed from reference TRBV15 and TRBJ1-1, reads DAMVIQNPRYQVTQFGKPVTLSCSQTLNHNVMYWYQQKSSQAPKLLFHYYDKDFNNEADTPDNFQSRRPNTSFCFLDIRSPGLGDTAMYLCATSRGAFGQGREAFFGQGTRLTVV.

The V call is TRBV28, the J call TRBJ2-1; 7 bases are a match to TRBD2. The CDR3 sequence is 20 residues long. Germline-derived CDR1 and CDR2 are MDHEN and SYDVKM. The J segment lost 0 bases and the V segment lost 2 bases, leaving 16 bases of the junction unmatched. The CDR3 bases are TGTGCCAGCAGTTTAAGGGGAGGGGCTAGCGGAGGGAGCTCCTACAATGAGCAGTTCTTC. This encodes CASSLRGGASGGSSYNEQFF.

This CDR3 is CASSEGRYGYGYTF. The CDR3 nucleotides read TGTGCCAGCAGTGAAGGGCGTTACGGCTATGGCTACACCTTC. The chain is built from TRBV6-1 and TRBJ1-2; D not certain. Germline-derived CDR1 and CDR2 are MNHNS and SASEGT. The CDR3 sequence is 14 residues long. With 1 base removed from V and 4 bases from J, the gap between germline ends came to 10 bases.

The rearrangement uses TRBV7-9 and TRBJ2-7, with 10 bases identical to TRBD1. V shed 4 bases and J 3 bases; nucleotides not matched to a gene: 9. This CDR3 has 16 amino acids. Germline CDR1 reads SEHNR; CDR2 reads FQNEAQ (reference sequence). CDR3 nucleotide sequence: TGTGCCAGCAGCTCCGGTTACCGGGACAGGGGCTACGAGCAGTACTTC. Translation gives CASSSGYRDRGYEQYF.

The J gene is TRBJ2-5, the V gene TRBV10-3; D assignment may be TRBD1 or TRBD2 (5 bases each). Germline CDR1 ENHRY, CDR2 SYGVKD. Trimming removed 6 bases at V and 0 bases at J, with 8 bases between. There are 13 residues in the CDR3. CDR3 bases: TGTGCCATCAGCGGGGCATACCAAGAGACCCAGTACTTC. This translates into CAISGAYQETQYF.

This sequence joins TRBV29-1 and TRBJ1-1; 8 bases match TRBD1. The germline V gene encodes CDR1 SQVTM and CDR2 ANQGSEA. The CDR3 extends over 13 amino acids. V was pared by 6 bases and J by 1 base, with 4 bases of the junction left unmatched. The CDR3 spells CSVAGQANTEAFF. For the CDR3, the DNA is TGCAGCGTGGCGGGACAGGCGAACACTGAAGCTTTCTTT.

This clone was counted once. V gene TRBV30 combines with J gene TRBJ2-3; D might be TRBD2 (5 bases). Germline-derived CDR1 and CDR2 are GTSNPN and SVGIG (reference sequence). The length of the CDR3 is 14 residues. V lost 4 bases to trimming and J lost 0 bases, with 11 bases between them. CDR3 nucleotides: TGTGCCTGGATGTACAGCGGTAGCACAGATACGCAGTATTTT. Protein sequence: CAWMYSGSTDTQYF.

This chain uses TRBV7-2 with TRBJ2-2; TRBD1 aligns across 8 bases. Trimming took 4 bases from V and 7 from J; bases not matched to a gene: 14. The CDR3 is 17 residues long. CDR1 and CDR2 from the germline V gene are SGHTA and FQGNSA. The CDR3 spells CASSSSRTGLLGGELFF. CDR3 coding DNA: TGTGCCAGCAGCTCTAGCCGGACAGGGCTCCTGGGCGGGGAGCTGTTTTTT.

DNA of the CDR3: TGTGCCAGCTCACCAACAACGGGACGATCGGGCAAAAACATTCAGTACTTC. It yields the protein CASSPTTGRSGKNIQYF. This chain links TRBV18 with TRBJ2-4, with D tentatively TRBD1 or TRBD2 (5 bases each). V shed 2 bases and J shed 3 bases, with 17 bases lying between them. The CDR3 runs to 17 residues. CDR1 and CDR2 (germline): KGHSH, LQKENI.

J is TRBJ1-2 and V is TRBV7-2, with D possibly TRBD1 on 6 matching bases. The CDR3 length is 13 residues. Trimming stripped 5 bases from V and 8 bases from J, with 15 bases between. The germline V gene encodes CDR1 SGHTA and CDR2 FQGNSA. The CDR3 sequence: CASSLNRGQGYTF. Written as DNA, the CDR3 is TGTGCCAGCAGCCTGAACAGAGGACAGGGCTACACCTTC.

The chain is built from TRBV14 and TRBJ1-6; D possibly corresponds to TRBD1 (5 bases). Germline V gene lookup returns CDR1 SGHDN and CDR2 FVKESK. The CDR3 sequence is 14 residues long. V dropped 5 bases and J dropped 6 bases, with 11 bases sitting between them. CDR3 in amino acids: CASSMQGSNSPLHF. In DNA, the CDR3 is TGTGCCAGCAGCATGCAGGGAAGTAATTCACCCCTCCACTTT.

CDR3 nucleotide sequence: TGTGCCAGCAGCAATCGGCGGGCATTACATACGCAGTATTTT. Translating gives CASSNRRALHTQYF. This sequence joins TRBV21-1 and TRBJ2-3; the DNA was not used to check the table's D call, TRBD2. TRBV21-1 is a documented pseudogene. CDR3 length: 14 amino acids.

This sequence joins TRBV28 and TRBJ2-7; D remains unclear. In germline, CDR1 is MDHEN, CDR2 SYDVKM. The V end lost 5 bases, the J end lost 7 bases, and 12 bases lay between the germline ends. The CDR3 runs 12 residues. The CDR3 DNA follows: TGTGCCAGCAGTCCTGATCCCTTGGAGCAGTACTTC. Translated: CASSPDPLEQYF.

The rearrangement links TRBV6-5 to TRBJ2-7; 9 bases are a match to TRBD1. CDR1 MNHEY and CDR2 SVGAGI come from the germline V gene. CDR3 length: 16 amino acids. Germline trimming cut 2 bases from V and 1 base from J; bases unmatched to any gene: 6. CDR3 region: CASSYVGGTGSYEQYF. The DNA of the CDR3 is TGTGCCAGCAGTTACGTGGGGGGGACAGGGTCCTACGAGCAGTACTTC.

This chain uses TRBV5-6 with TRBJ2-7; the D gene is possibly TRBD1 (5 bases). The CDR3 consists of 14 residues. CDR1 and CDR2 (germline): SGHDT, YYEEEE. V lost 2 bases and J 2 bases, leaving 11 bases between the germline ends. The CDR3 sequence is CASSFRVRAYEQYF. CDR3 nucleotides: TGTGCCAGCAGCTTTCGAGTCAGGGCCTACGAGCAGTACTTC.

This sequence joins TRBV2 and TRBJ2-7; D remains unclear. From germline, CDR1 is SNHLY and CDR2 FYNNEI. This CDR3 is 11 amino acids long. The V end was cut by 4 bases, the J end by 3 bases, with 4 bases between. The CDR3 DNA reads TGTGCCAGCAGTGGGAGCTACGAGCAGTACTTC. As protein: CASSGSYEQYF.

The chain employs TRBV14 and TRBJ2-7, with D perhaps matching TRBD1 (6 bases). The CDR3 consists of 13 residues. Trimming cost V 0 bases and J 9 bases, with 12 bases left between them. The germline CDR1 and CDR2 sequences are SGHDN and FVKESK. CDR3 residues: CASSQERLGAQYF. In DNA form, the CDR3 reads TGTGCCAGCAGCCAAGAACGGCTGGGGGCGCAGTACTTC.

The CDR3: CASSLRQGQAVHEQYF. The DNA of the CDR3 is TGTGCCAGCAGCCTACGCCAGGGACAGGCGGTTCACGAGCAGTACTTC. This chain uses TRBV5-6 with TRBJ2-7; TRBD1 aligns across 8 bases. Unmatched junction bases numbered 14, after V lost 4 bases and J lost 5 bases. Germline CDR1 is SGHDT and CDR2 is YYEEEE. The CDR3 totals 16 residues.

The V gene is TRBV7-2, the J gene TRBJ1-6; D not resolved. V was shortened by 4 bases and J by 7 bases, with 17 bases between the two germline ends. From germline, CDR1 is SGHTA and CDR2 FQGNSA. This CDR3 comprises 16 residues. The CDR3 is CASSYQLGRVNSPLHF. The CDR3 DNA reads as TGTGCCAGCAGCTATCAATTGGGAAGAGTGAATTCACCCCTCCACTTT. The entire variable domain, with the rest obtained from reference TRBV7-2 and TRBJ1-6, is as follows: GAGVSQSPSNKVTEKGKDVELRCDPISGHTALYWYRQSLGQGLEFLIYFQGNSAPDKSGLPSDRFSAERTGGSVSTLTIQRTQQEDSAVYLCASSYQLGRVNSPLHFGNGTRLTVT.

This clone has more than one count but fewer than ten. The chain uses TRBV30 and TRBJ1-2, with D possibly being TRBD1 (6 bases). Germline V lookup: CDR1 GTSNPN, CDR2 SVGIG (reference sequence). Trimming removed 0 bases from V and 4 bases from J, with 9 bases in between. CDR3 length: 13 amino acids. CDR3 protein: CAWSVDRLYGYTF. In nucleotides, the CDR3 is TGTGCCTGGAGTGTCGACAGGCTCTATGGCTACACCTTC. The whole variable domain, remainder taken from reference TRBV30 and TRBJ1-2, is SQTIHQWPATLVQPVGSPLSLECTVEGTSNPNLYWYRQAAGRGLQLLFYSVGIGQISSEVPQNLSASRPQDRQFILSSKKLLLSDSGFYLCAWSVDRLYGYTFGSGTRLTVV.

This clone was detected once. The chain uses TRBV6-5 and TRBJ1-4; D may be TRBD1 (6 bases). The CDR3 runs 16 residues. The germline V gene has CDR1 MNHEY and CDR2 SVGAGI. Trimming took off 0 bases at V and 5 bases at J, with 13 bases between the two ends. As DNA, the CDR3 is TGTGCCAGCAGTTACTCTGGGGGCCGCTCAAATGAAAAACTGTTTTTT. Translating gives CASSYSGGRSNEKLFF.

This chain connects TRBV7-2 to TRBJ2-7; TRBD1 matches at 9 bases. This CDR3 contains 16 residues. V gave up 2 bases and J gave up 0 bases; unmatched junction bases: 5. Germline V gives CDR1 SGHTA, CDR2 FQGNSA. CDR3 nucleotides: TGTGCCAGCAGCTTAAGTGGGACAGGGAGCTCCTACGAGCAGTACTTC. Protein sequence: CASSLSGTGSSYEQYF.